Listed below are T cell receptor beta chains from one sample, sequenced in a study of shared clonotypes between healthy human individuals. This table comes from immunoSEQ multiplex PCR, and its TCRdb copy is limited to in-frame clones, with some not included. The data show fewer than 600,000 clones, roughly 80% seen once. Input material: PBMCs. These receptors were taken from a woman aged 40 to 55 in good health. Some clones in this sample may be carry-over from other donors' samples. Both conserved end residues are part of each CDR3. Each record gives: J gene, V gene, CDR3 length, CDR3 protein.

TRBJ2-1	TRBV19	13	CASSISGGDEQFF
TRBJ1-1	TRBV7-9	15	CASSMGQDLDTEAFF
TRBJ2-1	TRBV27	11	CASGGGNEQFF
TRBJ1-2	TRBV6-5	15	CASSYQPGNNYGYTF
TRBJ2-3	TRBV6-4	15	CASSDSSGRADTQYF
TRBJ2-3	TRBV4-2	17	CASSQDRASGSTDTQYF
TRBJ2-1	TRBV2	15	CASSEALAGYNEQFF
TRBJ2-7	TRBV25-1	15	CASSAPGGTRSEQYF
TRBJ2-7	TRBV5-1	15	CASRKGSGSGDEQYF
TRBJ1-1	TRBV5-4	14	CASSFSTANTEAFF
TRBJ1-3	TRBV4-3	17	CASSQETHRGQGNTIYF
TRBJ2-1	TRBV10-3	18	CAISESTTSGRFYNEQFF
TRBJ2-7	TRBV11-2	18	CASSLVSRGRGQPYEQYF
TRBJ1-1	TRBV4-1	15	CASSQASGANTEAFF
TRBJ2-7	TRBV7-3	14	CASSPTPGRREQYF
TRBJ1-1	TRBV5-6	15	CASSLYQMGYTEAFF
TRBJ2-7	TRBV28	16	CASSPRGLAGGNEQYF
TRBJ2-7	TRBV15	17	CATSRGLYTSAFAEQYF
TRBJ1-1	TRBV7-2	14	CASSPLTMNTEAFF
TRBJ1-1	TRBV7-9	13	CASSFGGDTEAFF
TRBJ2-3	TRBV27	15	CASSRSRTSGDTQYF
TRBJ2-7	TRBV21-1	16	CASSGIGTAASYEQYF
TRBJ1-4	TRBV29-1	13	CSVWTRTNEKLFF
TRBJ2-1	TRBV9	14	CASSVSGNYNEQFF
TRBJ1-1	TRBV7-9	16	CASSLAVVRGNTEAFF
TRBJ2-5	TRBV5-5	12	CASSLARETQYF
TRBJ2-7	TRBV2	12	CASSELLYEQYF
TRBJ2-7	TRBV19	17	CASSRAAPTGVTYEQYF
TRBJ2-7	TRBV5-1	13	CASSLVGQQEQYF
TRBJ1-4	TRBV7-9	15	CASSLRGTGNGKLFF
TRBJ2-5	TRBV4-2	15	CASSQGGRDQETQYF
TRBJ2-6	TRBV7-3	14	CASSPRSGANVLTF
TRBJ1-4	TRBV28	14	CASSTGAGNEKLFF
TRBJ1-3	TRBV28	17	CASSLLGQAETGDTIYF
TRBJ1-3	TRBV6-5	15	CASSYGSNSGNTIYF
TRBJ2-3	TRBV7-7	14	CASSLGPSTDTQYF
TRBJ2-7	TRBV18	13	CASSPLRGYEQYF
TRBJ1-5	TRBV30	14	CASEGRGRNQPQHF
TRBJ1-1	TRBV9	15	CASSVGPGSNTEAFF
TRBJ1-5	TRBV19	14	CASQAGDSNQPQHF
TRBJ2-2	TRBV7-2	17	CASSLSWGSANTGELFF
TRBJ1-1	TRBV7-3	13	CASSDQKNTEAFF